What follows is one TCR beta chain and its context. This table comes from immunoSEQ multiplex PCR, and its TCRdb copy is limited to in-frame clones, with some not included. The sample holds 65,000 to 95,000 clones, around 90% seen once. The data originate from a study of OX40 agonist ivuxolimab in advanced cancers. Looking at the study overall: Every 2 weeks, patients got intravenous ivuxolimab at one of six dose levels (0.01-10 mg/kg). The dose-escalation cohort was about 86% male, with a mean age of about 60 years, ranging roughly 20 to 80.

On cycle 4 day 1 and cycle 7 day 1, as well as at baseline, blood was sampled. Germline CDR1 SQVTM, CDR2 ANQGSEA. Between the trimmed V and J ends, which lost 7 bases and 2 bases, there was a span of 5 bases. CDR3 size: 10 residues. The sequenced sample was CD4+ or CD8+ T cells sorted from blood, obtained in a trial of the OX40 agonist ivuxolimab. The chain has TRBV29-1 and TRBJ1-1; no definite D call. This TCR was sampled from an adult with an advanced solid tumor such as melanoma, head and neck, liver or kidney cancer. The CDR3 here is CSADNTEAFF. Written as DNA, the CDR3 is TGCAGCGCAGACAACACTGAAGCTTTCTTT.